This T cell receptor beta chain appears in the sequencing data of a study of T cell changes during pregnancy in multiple sclerosis. The ends lost 5 bases at V and 2 bases at J; junction bases unmatched: 5. The CDR3 spans 14 residues. From germline, CDR1 is SQVTM and CDR2 ANQGSEA. Sequenced by immunoSEQ multiplex PCR; TCRdb stores in-frame clones only, minus some. The sample shows approximately 120,000 clones, 96% of them seen only once. This sequence was found in a female donor with multiple sclerosis, enrolled in a pregnancy study. The starting material was peripheral blood, obtained after pregnancy. This rearrangement joins TRBV29-1 to TRBJ2-7, with 11 bases that match TRBD2. The CDR3 sequence is CSVSTSGVTYEQYF. CDR3 DNA sequence: TGCAGCGTTTCGACTAGCGGGGTCACCTACGAGCAGTACTTC.